The source of this T cell receptor (beta chain) is a study of blood T cells in healthy people across ages. A sample-barcoded 5' primer and a J-beta primer mix were used in a second PCR of about 7 to 12 cycles. TCRdb reprocessed the 5' RACE reads with MiXCR, giving one entry per CDR3 protein. Here the sample spans around 1,900,000 distinct CDR3 sequences, 30% to 40% being singletons. The germline V gene has CDR1 DFQATT and CDR2 SNEGSKA (reference sequence). This CDR3 comprises 17 residues. The germline V and J ends were trimmed by 6 bases and 2 bases, with 25 bases remaining between them. What was sequenced was blood. The clonotype originates from a human donor in good health. The genes are TRBV20-1 and TRBJ1-2; D perhaps matches TRBD1 (6 bases). CDR3 in amino acids: CSAHNRAAVWGNYGYTF. The CDR3 coding sequence is TGCAGTGCCCACAACAGGGCAGCTGTTTGGGGAAACTATGGCTACACCTTC.